The clone carrying this T cell receptor beta chain was seen many times. The target antigen is unknown. The sample originates from a study of T cells in Graves' hyperthyroidism and ophthalmopathy. Study-wide findings and caveats: Ophthalmopathy cases were set apart from stable hyperthyroidism by a 13 V-J model.

Researchers amplified the TCR beta CDR3 regions from RNA transcripts. The HTBI set primed first-round TCR CDR3 RT-PCR. Using its own MiXCR run on the multiplex PCR reads, TCRdb lists one record per CDR3 protein. The sample consists of fewer than 700,000 distinct CDR3 sequences, over 15% of them appearing once. Those patients with uncontrolled infection, other autoimmune disease, pregnancy or lactation were excluded. PBMCs came from about 10 ml fresh peripheral blood. With 6 bases removed from V and 0 bases from J, the gap between germline ends came to 12 bases. Germline CDR1 reads DFQATT; CDR2 reads SNEGSKA (reference sequence). The CDR3 sequence is 14 residues long.

The clonotype comes from a woman aged 18 to 35 with Graves' ophthalmopathy. The J gene is TRBJ2-1, the V gene TRBV20-1; no firm D call. The sample comprised blood. CDR3 in DNA: TGCAGTGCCCTACACCGGACCTCCTACAATGAGCAGTTCTTC. This translates into CSALHRTSYNEQFF.